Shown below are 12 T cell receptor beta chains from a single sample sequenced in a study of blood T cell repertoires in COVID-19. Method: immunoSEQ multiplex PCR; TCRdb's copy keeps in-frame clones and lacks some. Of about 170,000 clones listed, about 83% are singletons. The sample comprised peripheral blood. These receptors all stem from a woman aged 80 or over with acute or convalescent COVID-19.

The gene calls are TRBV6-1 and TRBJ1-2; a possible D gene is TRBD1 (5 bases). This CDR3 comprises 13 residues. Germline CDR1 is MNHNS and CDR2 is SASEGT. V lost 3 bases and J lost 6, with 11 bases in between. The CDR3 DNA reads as TGTGCCAGCAGTGAGTACGGGGGAGATGGCTACACCTTC. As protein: CASSEYGGDGYTF.

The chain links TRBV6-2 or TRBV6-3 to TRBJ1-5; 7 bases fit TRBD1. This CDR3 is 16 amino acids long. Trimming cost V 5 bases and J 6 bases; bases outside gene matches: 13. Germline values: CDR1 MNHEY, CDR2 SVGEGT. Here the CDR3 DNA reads TGTGCCAGCAGTAACCCCCCTTGGGGACAGCCTCAGCCCCAGCATTTT. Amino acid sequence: CASSNPPWGQPQPQHF.

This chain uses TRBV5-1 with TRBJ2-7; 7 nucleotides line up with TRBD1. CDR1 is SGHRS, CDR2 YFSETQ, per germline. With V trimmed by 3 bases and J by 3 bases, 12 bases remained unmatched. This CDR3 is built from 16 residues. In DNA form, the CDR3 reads TGCGCCAGCAGCTGGGGCCCTTTAGACAGGGACTACGAGCAGTACTTC. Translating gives CASSWGPLDRDYEQYF. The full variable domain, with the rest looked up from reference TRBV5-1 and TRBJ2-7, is KAGVTQTPRYLIKTRGQQVTLSCSPISGHRSVSWYQQTPGQGLQFLFEYFSETQRNKGNFPGRFSGRQFSNSRSEMNVSTLELGDSALYLCASSWGPLDRDYEQYFGPGTRLTVT.

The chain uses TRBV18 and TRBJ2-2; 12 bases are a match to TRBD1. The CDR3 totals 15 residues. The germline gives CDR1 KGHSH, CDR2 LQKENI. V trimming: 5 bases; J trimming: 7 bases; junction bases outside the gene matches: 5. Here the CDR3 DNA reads TGTGCCAGCTCAACCGGGACAGGGGGCATCGGGGAGCTGTTTTTT. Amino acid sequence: CASSTGTGGIGELFF.

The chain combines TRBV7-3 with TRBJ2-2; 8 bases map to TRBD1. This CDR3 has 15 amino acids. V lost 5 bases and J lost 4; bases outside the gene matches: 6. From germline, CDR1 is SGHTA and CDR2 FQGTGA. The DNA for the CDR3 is TGTGCCAGCAGCAAGGACAGGGCGGGCACCGGGGAGCTGTTTTTT. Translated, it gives CASSKDRAGTGELFF.

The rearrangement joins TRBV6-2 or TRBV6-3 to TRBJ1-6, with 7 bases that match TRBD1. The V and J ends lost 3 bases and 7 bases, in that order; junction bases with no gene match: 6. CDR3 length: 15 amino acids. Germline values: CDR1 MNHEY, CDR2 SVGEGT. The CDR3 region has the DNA TGTGCCAGCAGTTATGAGAGGGGGCGGAATTCACCCCTCCACTTT. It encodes CASSYERGRNSPLHF.

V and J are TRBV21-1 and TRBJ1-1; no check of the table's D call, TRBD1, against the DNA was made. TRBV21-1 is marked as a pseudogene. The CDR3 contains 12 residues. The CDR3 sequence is CASPQMNTEAFF. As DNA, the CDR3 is TGTGCCAGCCCACAGATGAACACTGAAGCTTTCTTT.

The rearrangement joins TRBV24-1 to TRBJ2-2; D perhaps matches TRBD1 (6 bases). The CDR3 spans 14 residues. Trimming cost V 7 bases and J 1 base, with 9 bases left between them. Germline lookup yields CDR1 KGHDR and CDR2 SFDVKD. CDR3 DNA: TGTGCCACCAGGGGGGCAGGGAACACCGGGGAGCTGTTTTTT. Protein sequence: CATRGAGNTGELFF.

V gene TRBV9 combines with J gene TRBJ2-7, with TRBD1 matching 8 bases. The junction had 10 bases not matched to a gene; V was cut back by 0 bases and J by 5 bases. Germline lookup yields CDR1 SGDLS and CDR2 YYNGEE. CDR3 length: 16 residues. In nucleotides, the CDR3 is TGTGCCAGCAGCGTAGCGTTGCAGGGGGCATCTGACGAGCAGTACTTC. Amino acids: CASSVALQGASDEQYF.

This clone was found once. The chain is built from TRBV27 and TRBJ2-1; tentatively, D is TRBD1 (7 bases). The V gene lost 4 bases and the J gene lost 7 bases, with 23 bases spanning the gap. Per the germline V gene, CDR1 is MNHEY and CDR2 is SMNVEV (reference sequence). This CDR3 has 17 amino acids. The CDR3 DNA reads TGTGCCAGCAGTTCCTACAGGGGCGGGAAGGTGGTGAATGAGCAGTTCTTC. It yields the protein CASSSYRGGKVVNEQFF.

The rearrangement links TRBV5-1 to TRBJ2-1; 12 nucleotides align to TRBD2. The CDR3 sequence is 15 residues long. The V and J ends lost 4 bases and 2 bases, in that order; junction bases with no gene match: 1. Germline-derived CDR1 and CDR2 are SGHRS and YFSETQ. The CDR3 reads CASSPSGRAYNEQFF. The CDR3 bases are TGCGCCAGCAGCCCTAGCGGGAGGGCCTACAATGAGCAGTTCTTC.

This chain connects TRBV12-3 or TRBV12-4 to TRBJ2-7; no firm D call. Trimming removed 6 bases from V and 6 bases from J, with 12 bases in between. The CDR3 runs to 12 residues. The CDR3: CASSPYWSEQYF. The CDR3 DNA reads TGTGCCAGCAGCCCATACTGGAGCGAGCAGTACTTC.